The rows below give T cell receptor beta chains drawn from one sample of a study of T cells in localized non-small cell lung cancer. Clones were sequenced by immunoSEQ multiplex PCR, and TCRdb holds only the in-frame ones, with some missing. Of tens of thousands of clones detected, approximately 86% appear once; the ten largest clones hold 5.5% to 6.5%. The sample in question was peripheral blood, obtained before any cancer treatment. Source of these receptors: a man aged 40 to 75 with stage I lung adenocarcinoma. CDR3s include the opening cysteine and the closing phenylalanine or tryptophan. A D gene is named only where the DNA matches it firmly. Expanded clones get a size class; other rows say once, few or many, or leave the size out.

cdr3_aa cdr3_nt j_call v_call d_call clone_size
CASKTGTDSYNEQFF TGTGCCAGCAAGACCGGGACTGACAGTTACAATGAGCAGTTCTTC TRBJ2-1 TRBV7-9 NA NA
CASSRFLTDNEQFF TGTGCCAGCAGTCGATTTTTGACTGACAATGAGCAGTTCTTC TRBJ2-1 TRBV2 NA NA
CASSFDSSTGELFF TGTGCCAGCAGCTTCGACAGCTCCACCGGGGAGCTGTTTTTT TRBJ2-2 TRBV9 NA NA
CATSRISYSGNQPQHF TGTGCCACCAGCAGGATCAGTTATAGCGGCAATCAGCCCCAGCATTTT TRBJ1-5 TRBV15 NA few
CASSSIRGAVDTQYF TGTGCCAGCAGCTCAATTCGGGGGGCGGTGGATACGCAGTATTTT TRBJ2-3 TRBV11-2 NA NA
CASSVRAGVTGELFF TGTGCCAGCAGCGTAAGGGCGGGAGTAACCGGGGAGCTGTTTTTT TRBJ2-2 TRBV9 TRBD2 NA
CASSRLAGRLIYEQYF TGTGCCAGCAGTCGTTTGGCAGGGCGTCTAATTTACGAGCAGTACTTC TRBJ2-7 TRBV27 NA NA
CASSFTSGTYNEQFF TGTGCCAGCAGTTTCACTAGCGGGACCTACAATGAGCAGTTCTTC TRBJ2-1 TRBV11-2 TRBD2 NA
CSARGFPQYF TGCAGTGCTAGAGGGTTTCCGCAGTATTTT TRBJ2-3 TRBV20-1 NA few
CAAAGGFSGNTIYF TGTGCCGCCGCAGGGGGTTTCTCTGGAAACACCATATATTTT TRBJ1-3 TRBV19 TRBD1 NA
CATLGEKLFF TGTGCCACTCTCGGTGAAAAACTGTTTTTT TRBJ1-4 TRBV6-1 NA NA
CSAKHGQRWAGELFF TGCAGCGCTAAACACGGACAGCGTTGGGCCGGGGAGCTGTTTTTT TRBJ2-2 TRBV29-1 NA NA
CASSPETSGNRYF TGTGCCAGCAGTCCCGAGACTAGCGGGAATCGGTACTTC TRBJ2-5 TRBV28 TRBD2 once
CASSQLDAGPQETQYF TGTGCCAGCAGCCAATTAGATGCAGGGCCCCAAGAGACCCAGTACTTC TRBJ2-5 TRBV4-2 NA once
CASSPSRQGAGETQYF TGTGCCAGCAGTCCATCCCGACAGGGGGCAGGAGAGACCCAGTACTTC TRBJ2-5 TRBV28 TRBD1 few
CSVGQPSYEQYF TGCAGCGTTGGGCAGCCCTCCTACGAGCAGTACTTC TRBJ2-7 TRBV29-1 NA NA
CASSFDGSAYEQYF TGTGCCAGCAGCTTCGACGGGAGCGCCTACGAGCAGTACTTC TRBJ2-7 TRBV7-2 NA NA
CSVRRVNTEAFF TGCAGCGTACGACGGGTGAACACTGAAGCTTTCTTT TRBJ1-1 TRBV29-1 NA NA
CASSPTGGRNQPQHF TGTGCCAGCAGCCCGACAGGGGGCCGCAATCAGCCCCAGCATTTT TRBJ1-5 TRBV27 TRBD1 NA
CASSFIRERKGDQYF TGTGCCAGCAGTTTTATCCGGGAAAGAAAGGGGGACCAGTACTTC TRBJ2-5 TRBV28 NA NA
CASSDTGTSAYNEQFF TGTGCCAGCAGTGACACCGGGACTAGCGCCTACAATGAGCAGTTCTTC TRBJ2-1 TRBV7-9 TRBD2 few
CASSDPVGTSGRSSYEQYF TGTGCCAGCAGTGATCCCGTAGGGACTAGCGGTCGAAGCTCCTACGAGCAGTACTTC TRBJ2-7 TRBV6-1 TRBD2 NA
CASSLAAGGVREQFF TGTGCCAGCAGCTTAGCCGCGGGAGGGGTGAGGGAGCAGTTCTTC TRBJ2-1 TRBV11-1 TRBD2 NA
CASSQEYSGTDTQYF TGCGCCAGCAGCCAAGAATATAGCGGCACAGATACGCAGTATTTT TRBJ2-3 TRBV4-3 NA NA
CASSFTGDSNQPQHF TGTGCCAGCAGCTTTACGGGGGATAGCAATCAGCCCCAGCATTTT TRBJ1-5 TRBV9 NA NA
CSVEVGDRTSGELFF TGCAGCGTTGAAGTGGGGGACAGGACCTCCGGGGAGCTGTTTTTT TRBJ2-2 TRBV29-1 TRBD1 NA
CAWSSAGGSQKLFF TGTGCCTGGAGTTCGGCAGGGGGGAGTCAAAAACTGTTTTTT TRBJ1-4 TRBV30 TRBD1 NA
CASSWEGNEQFF TGCGCCAGCAGCTGGGAGGGAAATGAGCAGTTCTTC TRBJ2-1 TRBV5-1 TRBD2 NA
CAWRDRALGYTF TGTGCCTGGAGGGACAGGGCTCTTGGCTACACCTTC TRBJ1-2 TRBV30 TRBD1 NA
CASIGRLFYEQYF TGTGCCAGCATAGGGAGACTGTTTTACGAGCAGTACTTC TRBJ2-7 TRBV28 NA NA
CASISGGRAGELFF TGTGCCAGCATCAGCGGGGGTAGGGCCGGGGAGCTGTTTTTT TRBJ2-2 TRBV28 TRBD2 NA
CASSRPRTATNEKLFF TGTGCCAGCAGTAGACCGCGAACTGCAACTAATGAAAAACTGTTTTTT TRBJ1-4 TRBV4-2 NA NA
CASGQHLNTEAFF TGTGCCAGCGGCCAACATCTGAACACTGAAGCTTTCTTT TRBJ1-1 TRBV28 NA NA
CASSQGLAGGPGETQYF TGTGCCAGCAGCCAGGGACTAGCGGGAGGGCCAGGAGAGACCCAGTACTTC TRBJ2-5 TRBV5-6 TRBD2 NA
CASSDMAGSTDTQYF TGTGCCAGCAGTGACATGGCGGGAAGCACAGATACGCAGTATTTT TRBJ2-3 TRBV6-4 NA NA
CASSISQNNEQFF TGTGCCAGTAGTATTAGTCAGAACAATGAGCAGTTCTTC TRBJ2-1 TRBV19 NA NA
CASSFSSGGSNQPQHF TGTGCCAGCAGCTTTTCCTCAGGGGGGAGCAATCAGCCCCAGCATTTT TRBJ1-5 TRBV7-2 TRBD1 once
CASSPGRAGNTIYF TGTGCCAGCTCCCCCGGCAGGGCTGGAAACACCATATATTTT TRBJ1-3 TRBV5-4 NA NA
CASSSNKAGKWSYNEQFF TGTGCCAGCAGTTCCAATAAAGCGGGGAAATGGTCCTACAATGAGCAGTTCTTC TRBJ2-1 TRBV27 TRBD2 NA
CASGSRGSGNEQFF TGTGCCAGCGGTTCCCGGGGGTCTGGGAATGAGCAGTTCTTC TRBJ2-1 TRBV28 NA few
CASSLGQYTGELFF TGTGCCAGCAGCTTAGGGCAGTACACCGGGGAGCTGTTTTTT TRBJ2-2 TRBV7-8 NA NA
CASSYSTGGITGELFF TGTGCCAGCAGTTACTCGACAGGGGGCATAACCGGGGAGCTGTTTTTT TRBJ2-2 TRBV6-5 TRBD1 NA
CASRELAGTDTQYF TGTGCCAGCAGAGAACTAGCGGGCACAGATACGCAGTATTTT TRBJ2-3 TRBV7-3 TRBD2 NA
CASSQTDSYEQYF TGTGCCAGCAGCCAGACTGACTCCTACGAGCAGTACTTC TRBJ2-7 TRBV5-4 NA NA
CASSSQGTPYEQYF TGTGCCAGCAGCTCACAGGGAACTCCCTACGAGCAGTACTTC TRBJ2-7 TRBV16 NA NA
CASSLKGARLQPQHF TGTGCCAGCAGTTTGAAGGGGGCCCGATTACAGCCCCAGCATTTT TRBJ1-5 TRBV27 TRBD1 NA
CASSWSRTARPGNTIYF TGTGCCAGCAGCTGGAGCCGGACGGCCCGGCCTGGAAACACCATATATTTT TRBJ1-3 TRBV7-8 NA NA
CSVERYQKETQYF TGCAGCGTTGAGAGATACCAAAAAGAGACCCAGTACTTC TRBJ2-5 TRBV29-1 NA NA